Below, 31 T cell receptor beta chains from the same sample are listed, as sequenced in a study of human T cells and chemical hapten exposure. As for time point: patch test 1, 2 weeks after DPC sensitization. Specified treatment: therapeutic diphenylcyclopropenone sensitization with weekly scalp DPC. Via MiXCR, TCRdb re-called the RACE reads, giving one row per CDR3 protein. This sample has roughly 70,000 distinct CDR3 sequences; 25% to 40% occur once, and the top ten carry roughly 10%. The sequenced sample was whole blood, obtained in connection with sensitization to the hapten diphenylcyclopropenone (DPC). Receptors were obtained from a man aged 40-55 years with alopecia areata. Some clones in this sample may be carry-over from other donors' samples.

The J gene is TRBJ2-3, the V gene TRBV12-3 or TRBV12-4; TRBD2 agrees at 10 bases. The V segment lost 2 bases and the J segment 5 bases; nucleotides outside the gene matches: 4. The CDR3 covers 15 residues. The chain's CDR3 is CASSLLAGVEDTQYF. CDR3 nucleotides: TGTGCCAGCAGTTTACTAGCGGGAGTGGAAGATACGCAGTATTTT.

The V and J genes are TRBV28 and TRBJ2-7; 10 positions match TRBD2. After removal of 5 bases from V and 6 bases from J, the junction contained 13 bases not matched to a gene. The CDR3 is made up of 16 amino acids. Germline V gene sequence: CDR1 MDHEN, CDR2 SYDVKM. This CDR3 is CASSLLAGGGASEQYF. CDR3 DNA: TGTGCCAGCAGTCTTTTAGCGGGAGGAGGGGCCTCCGAGCAGTACTTC.

This clonotype was counted a few times. V is TRBV28 and J is TRBJ2-7, with 8 bases matching TRBD2. The CDR3 is 14 amino acids. Germline-derived CDR1 and CDR2 are MDHEN and SYDVKM. With V trimmed by 2 bases and J by 4 bases, 4 bases remained unmatched. CDR3 amino acids: CASSLTGGAYEQYF. CDR3 DNA sequence: TGTGCCAGCAGTTTAACGGGAGGGGCATACGAGCAGTACTTC.

The V call is TRBV7-8, the J call TRBJ2-1, with 7 positions matching TRBD2. In germline, CDR1 is SGHVS, CDR2 FQNEAQ. The CDR3 consists of 15 residues. The trim removed 4 bases at V and 8 bases at J, leaving 11 bases unmatched. CDR3 sequence: CASSSSGGHLDEQFF. The CDR3 nucleotides read TGTGCCAGCAGCTCTAGCGGAGGCCACCTCGATGAGCAGTTCTTC.

The V and J genes are TRBV6-5 and TRBJ2-7, with 13 nucleotides matching TRBD2. J lost 3 bases, V lost 0 bases, and 5 bases had no gene match. The length of the CDR3 is 17 residues. From germline, CDR1 is MNHEY and CDR2 SVGAGI. The CDR3 coding sequence is TGTGCCAGCAGTTACTCGAAAGGACTAGCGGGAGTCTACGAGCAGTACTTC. Its translation: CASSYSKGLAGVYEQYF.

This clonotype has a single count. The gene calls are TRBV12-3 or TRBV12-4 and TRBJ2-3, with a tentative D call TRBD1 (5 bases). CDR3 length: 15 residues. V lost 5 bases, J lost 8 bases, and 20 bases lay in between. For the CDR3, the DNA is TGTGCCAGCAGTACCCAGGTGGGGCCAACGGGTACGCAGTATTTT. It yields the protein CASSTQVGPTGTQYF.

A few counts support this clonotype. This chain joins TRBV5-1 and TRBJ1-4; D gene uncertain. V was trimmed by 0 bases and J by 7 bases, leaving 13 bases between them. CDR1 and CDR2 from the germline V gene are SGHRS and YFSETQ. The CDR3 spans 15 residues. DNA for the CDR3: TGCGCCAGCAGCTTGGACGGGGATGGCCTTGAAAAACTGTTTTTT. This gives the protein CASSLDGDGLEKLFF.

The sample holds a few counts of this clonotype. The chain links TRBV7-2 to TRBJ2-5; 7 bases map to TRBD1. This CDR3 has 15 amino acids. J was trimmed by 0 bases and V by 5 bases; bases with no gene match: 6. Germline V gives CDR1 SGHTA, CDR2 FQGNSA. CDR3 protein: CASSPRTGNQETQYF. The CDR3 bases are TGTGCCAGCAGCCCTAGGACAGGAAACCAAGAGACCCAGTACTTC.

This clonotype was counted a few times. This chain uses TRBV2 with TRBJ2-2, with 8 bases identical to TRBD1. The trim removed 5 bases at V and 5 bases at J, leaving 4 bases unmatched. CDR1 is SNHLY and CDR2 is FYNNEI in the germline V gene. CDR3 length: 14 residues. CDR3 residues: CASSHRTGTGELFF. DNA of the CDR3: TGTGCCAGCAGTCACCGGACAGGGACCGGGGAGCTGTTTTTT. Using reference TRBV2 and TRBJ2-2 for the parts outside the CDR3, the full variable domain is EPEVTQTPSHQVTQMGQEVILRCVPISNHLYFYWYRQILGQKVEFLVSFYNNEISEKSEIFDDQFSVERPDGSNFTLKIRSTKLEDSAMYFCASSHRTGTGELFFGEGSRLTVL.

V gene TRBV20-1 combines with J gene TRBJ2-7; 8 bases match TRBD1. The CDR3 runs to 15 residues. Germline CDR1 and CDR2: DFQATT and SNEGSKA (reference sequence). Trimming removed 0 bases from V and 6 bases from J; junction bases left unmatched: 10. CDR3: CSARDPGQGFSEQYF. The CDR3 DNA reads as TGCAGTGCTAGAGATCCCGGACAGGGCTTCTCCGAGCAGTACTTC.

This clonotype was counted between two and nine times. This sequence joins TRBV7-9 and TRBJ1-6, with unresolved D. The CDR3 is 14 amino acids. V was clipped by 3 bases and J by 0 bases, with 3 bases between them. The germline gives CDR1 SEHNR, CDR2 FQNEAQ (reference sequence). CDR3 loop: CASSFASYNSPLHF. CDR3 DNA sequence: TGTGCCAGCAGCTTCGCCTCCTATAATTCACCCCTCCACTTT. Complete variable domain (other parts from reference TRBV7-9 and TRBJ1-6): DTGVSQNPRHKITKRGQNVTFRCDPISEHNRLYWYRQTLGQGPEFLTYFQNEAQLEKSRLLSDRFSAERPKGSFSTLEIQRTEQGDSAMYLCASSFASYNSPLHFGNGTRLTVT.

The chain recombines TRBV28 with TRBJ2-1, with D hard to call. The CDR3 sequence is 11 residues long. V lost 2 bases and J lost 8, with 4 bases in between. The germline gives CDR1 MDHEN, CDR2 SYDVKM. The CDR3 nucleotides are TGTGCCAGCAGTTTAGGTTATGAGCAGTTCTTC. Translation: CASSLGYEQFF.

The rearrangement uses TRBV28 and TRBJ2-2, with D perhaps TRBD1 (6 bases). In germline, CDR1 is MDHEN, CDR2 SYDVKM. CDR3 length: 12 amino acids. The V gene lost 7 bases and the J gene lost 7 bases, with 10 bases spanning the gap. The CDR3 spells CASTVDSGELFF. The CDR3 nucleotides are TGTGCCAGCACCGTGGACAGCGGGGAGCTGTTTTTT.

This clonotype was counted between two and nine times. The genes are TRBV6-5 and TRBJ1-2; no firm D call. V gave up 4 bases and J gave up 3 bases, with 15 bases separating them. Germline loops: CDR1 MNHEY, CDR2 SVGAGI. CDR3 size: 15 residues. The CDR3 spells CASSSRPGRDYGYTF. The CDR3 DNA follows: TGTGCCAGCAGTTCCCGCCCCGGTCGCGACTATGGCTACACCTTC.

The chain combines TRBV7-2 with TRBJ2-3; D is unclear. V was trimmed by 2 bases and J by 0 bases, leaving 9 bases between them. The CDR3 is made up of 15 amino acids. From germline, CDR1 is SGHTA and CDR2 FQGNSA. CDR3 DNA: TGTGCCAGCAGCTTACCGATCTCTAGCACAGATACGCAGTATTTT. Encoded protein: CASSLPISSTDTQYF.

The CDR3 DNA is TGTGCCAGCAGTTTATTAGGACAAGTCGGCAACACTGAGCAGTTCTTC. Its protein product is CASSLLGQVGNTEQFF. The rearrangement joins TRBV28 to TRBJ2-1, with D perhaps TRBD1 (5 bases). This CDR3 has 16 amino acids. V was shortened by 1 base and J by 9 bases, with 19 bases between the two germline ends. CDR1 and CDR2 from the germline V gene are MDHEN and SYDVKM.

This clonotype was found a few times. The CDR3 bases are TGCAGCGTTGCTCGGCTAGCGGGAGGCAACGAGCAGTACTTC. Residues: CSVARLAGGNEQYF. This sequence joins TRBV29-1 and TRBJ2-7; 11 bases align to TRBD2. Germline-derived CDR1 and CDR2 are SQVTM and ANQGSEA. V shed 4 bases and J 5 bases; nucleotides not matched to a gene: 7. The CDR3 extends over 14 amino acids.

This clonotype has just a few counts. CDR3 amino acids: CASSPGQGADTQYF. The CDR3 DNA reads TGTGCCAGCTCACCTGGACAGGGAGCAGATACGCAGTATTTT. This chain joins TRBV18 and TRBJ2-3; the match to TRBD1 covers 8 bases. V shed 3 bases and J 4 bases; nucleotides not matched to a gene: 3. This CDR3 is built from 14 residues. Germline CDR1 and CDR2: KGHSH and LQKENI.

Concerning this clonotype: At one boundary the junction diverges from the germline segment, which might be a read error. The rearrangement uses TRBV2 and TRBJ1-1; possible D gene TRBD1, 6 bases. The germline V gene encodes CDR1 SNHLY and CDR2 FYNNEI. The length of the CDR3 is 13 residues. The CDR3 here is CASSAQGSTETFF. The CDR3 DNA sequence: TGTGCCAGCAGTGCCCAGGGGTCGACTGAAACTTTCTTT. Using reference TRBV2 and TRBJ1-1 for the parts outside the CDR3, the full variable domain is EPEVTQTPSHQVTQMGQEVILRCVPISNHLYFYWYRQILGQKVEFLVSFYNNEISEKSEIFDDQFSVERPDGSNFTLKIRSTKLEDSAMYFCASSAQGSTETFFGQGTRLTVV.

The V and J genes are TRBV7-9 and TRBJ2-1; D possibly corresponds to TRBD2 (6 bases). Germline lookup yields CDR1 SEHNR and CDR2 FQNEAQ (reference sequence). The CDR3 extends over 16 amino acids. Trimming stripped 5 bases from V and 9 bases from J, with 23 bases between. CDR3 loop: CASSPWGTPMEGEQFF. CDR3 nucleotide sequence: TGTGCCAGCAGCCCCTGGGGGACCCCCATGGAGGGTGAGCAGTTCTTC.

Only a few counts were recorded for this clonotype. The gene calls are TRBV27 and TRBJ1-1, with 8 positions matching TRBD1. The CDR3 sequence is 14 residues long. Germline V gene sequence: CDR1 MNHEY, CDR2 SMNVEV (reference sequence). V gave up 9 bases and J gave up 2 bases; unmatched junction bases: 8. The DNA of the CDR3 is TGTGCCAGTCGATCCGGGACAGGCAACACTGAAGCTTTCTTT. This translates into CASRSGTGNTEAFF.

This clonotype was seen a few times. The genes are TRBV6-6 and TRBJ1-2; tentative D call: TRBD1 (6 bases). CDR1 and CDR2 (germline): MNHNY, SVGAGI (reference sequence). The CDR3 totals 16 residues. Between the trimmed V and J ends, which lost 6 bases and 6 bases, there was a span of 23 bases. The CDR3 DNA is TGTGCCAGCAGGAGATGGGGGGGCGTGGGTTTTAATGGCTACACCTTC. This codes for CASRRWGGVGFNGYTF.

The chain uses TRBV12-3 or TRBV12-4 and TRBJ2-7; no clear D gene. V was clipped by 0 bases and J by 3 bases, with 6 bases between them. There are 13 residues in the CDR3. CDR3 residues: CASSLAQSYEQYF. The CDR3 bases are TGTGCCAGCAGTTTAGCGCAAAGCTACGAGCAGTACTTC.

The chain couples TRBV11-2 to TRBJ2-5; TRBD2 aligns across 16 bases. Germline lookup yields CDR1 SGHAT and CDR2 FQNNGV. The V gene end was trimmed by 0 bases and the J gene end by 3 bases; junction bases not matched to a gene: 7. This CDR3 spans 19 amino acids. For the CDR3, the DNA is TGTGCCAGCAGCTTAGACGGGACTAGCGGGAGGGCCGGGGAAGAGACCCAGTACTTC. Protein: CASSLDGTSGRAGEETQYF.

This chain joins TRBV24-1 and TRBJ2-1; maybe TRBD1 (5 bases). V shed 5 bases and J shed 4 bases, with 11 bases lying between them. This CDR3 contains 14 residues. Germline CDR1 reads KGHDR; CDR2 reads SFDVKD. The CDR3: CATSGQTPYNEQFF. The CDR3 DNA follows: TGTGCCACCAGTGGACAGACCCCTTACAATGAGCAGTTCTTC.

The chain recombines TRBV7-9 with TRBJ2-7, with D uncertain. V dropped 4 bases and J dropped 7 bases, with 8 bases sitting between them. The CDR3 is 11 amino acids. Per germline, CDR1 SEHNR and CDR2 FQNEAQ (reference sequence). CDR3 protein: CASSWGQEQYF. DNA for the CDR3: TGTGCCAGCAGCTGGGGTCAAGAGCAGTACTTC.

This chain connects TRBV28 to TRBJ2-3; TRBD2 matches 8 bases. The trim removed 6 bases at V and 0 bases at J, leaving 5 bases unmatched. Germline values: CDR1 MDHEN, CDR2 SYDVKM. The CDR3 spans 15 residues. CDR3 residues: CASSSSGLSTDTQYF. CDR3 bases: TGTGCCAGCAGCTCTAGCGGGCTAAGCACAGATACGCAGTATTTT.

This clonotype has ten or more counts. The V and J genes are TRBV20-1 and TRBJ2-5, with 10 bases that match TRBD2. Losses at the gene ends were 1 base for V and 4 bases for J; bases not matched to a gene: 6. The CDR3 spans 15 residues. Germline CDR1 DFQATT, CDR2 SNEGSKA (reference sequence). The CDR3 coding sequence is TGCAGTGCTAGAGTGAGCGGGAGGGCTACAGAGACCCAGTACTTC. Protein: CSARVSGRATETQYF.

CDR3 bases: TGTGCCAGCAGCTTGTATCTTGGCAGGGGGCTTGGCGAGCAGTACTTC. As protein: CASSLYLGRGLGEQYF. J is TRBJ2-7 and V is TRBV5-6; 8 bases align to TRBD1. This CDR3 contains 16 residues. CDR1 and CDR2 (germline): SGHDT, YYEEEE. V shed 1 base, J shed 6 bases, and the junction held 12 bases outside the gene matches.

The rearrangement links TRBV10-3 to TRBJ2-5; no firm D call. CDR3 length equals 13 residues. V was pared by 8 bases and J by 5 bases, with 15 bases between. CDR1 is ENHRY and CDR2 is SYGVKD in the germline V gene. CDR3 sequence reads: CAISIGSHETQYF. The CDR3 DNA is TGTGCCATCTCCATAGGATCACATGAGACCCAGTACTTC.

The chain joins TRBV3-1 to TRBJ2-4; 7 nucleotides align to TRBD2. CDR3 length: 15 amino acids. V gave up 0 bases and J gave up 6 bases; unmatched junction bases: 5. Germline values: CDR1 LGHDT, CDR2 YNNKEL (reference sequence). The DNA for the CDR3 is TGTGCCAGCAGCCAAGATGTTGCTAGCGGAAACATTCAGTACTTC. Translating it yields CASSQDVASGNIQYF.